One TCR beta chain is described in this entry. It lacks a known antigen. Base qualities are not provided; no much larger clone lies one nucleotide away. Genomic DNA was extracted from sorted cells for sequencing of the TCRbeta CDR3 region. The immunoSEQ Assay was used to sequence the TCRbeta CDR3 regions. TCRdb re-hosts the immuneACCESS table, in-frame sequences only. Its copies lack some clones; in the studies checked, an unresolved V gene accounts for under half of them, and the cause for the rest is not known. Here the sample has about 75,000 clones; 80% to 90% occur a single time. The ten largest clones add up to around 8.2% of the sample. The data derive from a study of OX40 agonist ivuxolimab in advanced cancers. About the investigation overall: Ivuxolimab was an agonistic, fully human IgG2 monoclonal antibody directed against OX40 (CD134), a costimulatory receptor. The paper covers the monotherapy dose-escalation part of the phase I ivuxolimab trial, which included N ≈ 50 patients. Three dose-escalation patients achieved partial responses, one with hepatocellular carcinoma and two with cutaneous melanoma. Intravenous ivuxolimab was administered to patients every 2 weeks at six dose levels: 0.01, 0.1, 0.3, 1.5, 3 and 10 mg/kg. Of the 50 to 55 patients in dose escalation, approximately 20 had hepatocellular carcinoma, some 15 had melanoma, 9 had renal cell carcinoma and 9 had head and neck cancer. Peripheral TCRbeta sequencing was intended to test whether TCR sequence diversity was altered and clonal T-cell expansion was caused by ivuxolimab. In the dose-escalation cohort, 70% to 85% of patients were male, and the mean age was approximately 60 years with a range of roughly 23 to 79. Prior anti-PD-1, anti-PD-L1 or anti-CTLA-4 therapy was permitted, and checkpoint inhibitors had been received by roughly 42% of dose-escalation patients. Results and caveats for the whole study, not just this receptor: The antigen specificity of the clonally expanded peripheral T cells was not determined. On average, CD8+ T cells showed more expanded clones than CD4+ T cells after ivuxolimab. In the 0.1-3.0 mg/kg groups, partial responders had among the lowest normalized peripheral clonal expansion, particularly in CD8+ T cells. Low levels of normalized T-cell clonal expansion were also seen in some patients who did not respond. At doses from 0.1 to 3.0 mg/kg, clonal expansion was seen in both CD4+ and CD8+ blood T cells between baseline and week 6.

CDR1 SGHRS and CDR2 YFSETQ are derived from the germline V gene. V is reduced by 4 bases and J by 8 bases, leaving a spacing of 24 bases between them. Measured from the cysteine to the phenylalanine, the CDR3 is 16 residues long. Of the read, only the CDR3 DNA is kept; its 48 bases are in frame from base 1. Patients with a history of autoimmune disease or receiving systemic immunosuppression were excluded from the trial. Peripheral blood for TCR sequencing was collected from all dose cohorts at baseline, on cycle 4 day 1, and on cycle 7 day 1. The samples were taken from a phase I, first-in-human, multicenter, open-label dose-escalation trial of ivuxolimab. The trial enrolled adults with locally advanced or metastatic head and neck squamous cell, hepatocellular, melanoma or renal cell carcinoma. Before TCR sequencing, CD4+ T cells and CD8+ T cells were sorted from peripheral blood as separate populations.

Sample: CD4+ or CD8+ T cells sorted from blood, taken in a trial of the OX40 agonist ivuxolimab. The sequence was collected from an adult with an advanced solid tumor such as melanoma, head and neck, liver or kidney cancer. The chain couples TRBV5-1 to TRBJ1-2, with TRBD1 tentatively as D gene (6 bases match). CDR3 protein: CASSTLLNREREGYTF. DNA sequence: TGCGCCAGCAGCACACTACTTAACAGGGAGAGAGAAGGCTACACCTTC.